The 20 T cell receptor beta chains reported below all come from one sample, sequenced in a study of blood T cell repertoires in COVID-19. The method was immunoSEQ multiplex PCR; TCRdb's version includes in-frame clones alone and lacks a portion of them. The sample records approximately 250,000 clones, approximately 80% being singletons. Sequencing was carried out using peripheral blood. The receptors come from a man aged 60 to 75 with acute or convalescent COVID-19.

This clone was detected once. This chain joins TRBV11-2 and TRBJ1-5, with a tentative D call TRBD1 (6 bases). Germline assignment: CDR1 SGHAT and CDR2 FQNNGV. Trimming took off 5 bases at V and 2 bases at J, with 10 bases between the two ends. The CDR3 runs to 14 residues. The CDR3: CASSHRVGNQPQHF. CDR3 nucleotide sequence: TGTGCCAGCAGCCACAGGGTAGGCAATCAGCCCCAGCATTTT.

CDR3 sequence: CASRLGTGVASYEQYF. In DNA form, the CDR3 reads TGTGCCAGCAGACTTGGGACAGGGGTAGCCTCCTACGAGCAGTACTTC. This rearrangement joins TRBV2 to TRBJ2-7, with 10 bases fitting TRBD1. Germline V CDR1 and CDR2: SNHLY, FYNNEI. V gave up 6 bases and J gave up 0 bases; unmatched junction bases: 8. The CDR3 is 16 amino acids.

As regards this clone: A read error may produce the germline difference seen at one junction end. The V and J genes are TRBV7-7 and TRBJ1-1; perhaps TRBD1 as D (5 bases). Germline V gives CDR1 SSHAT, CDR2 FNYEAQ (reference sequence). The CDR3 loop spans 15 amino acids. This CDR3 reads CASSLRRGRVTEAFF. The CDR3 bases are TGTGCTAGCAGCTTAAGGCGGGGGAGAGTCACTGAAGCTTTCTTT.

The rearrangement uses TRBV5-1 and TRBJ1-2, with D possibly being TRBD1 (6 bases). This CDR3 has 13 residues. Trimming shortened V by 1 base and J by 8 bases, and 12 bases separated the two germline ends. Germline V gene lookup returns CDR1 SGHRS and CDR2 YFSETQ. CDR3 sequence: CASSLTGRMGYTF. In DNA form, the CDR3 reads TGCGCCAGCAGCTTGACAGGGAGAATGGGCTACACCTTC.

This clone was counted a few times. The chain combines TRBV28 with TRBJ1-6; maybe TRBD1 (5 bases). With 1 base removed from V and 9 bases from J, the gap between germline ends came to 13 bases. Germline lookup yields CDR1 MDHEN and CDR2 SYDVKM. The CDR3 is made up of 15 amino acids. In DNA, the CDR3 is TGTGCCAGCAGTTTATTGTTAGGGGCAAGTTCACCCCTCCACTTT. Translating gives CASSLLLGASSPLHF.

The rearrangement joins TRBV29-1 to TRBJ1-2; 7 bases are a match to TRBD1. CDR3 length: 10 amino acids. Germline loops: CDR1 SQVTM, CDR2 ANQGSEA. With 6 bases clipped from V and 6 bases from J, the junction kept 1 base outside the gene matches. CDR3 in amino acids: CSVGQDGYTF. The CDR3 DNA is TGCAGCGTAGGACAGGATGGCTACACCTTC.

The chain uses TRBV7-8 and TRBJ2-1; 7 bases are shared with TRBD2. This CDR3 spans 21 amino acids. The V gene end was trimmed by 4 bases and the J gene end by 5 bases; junction bases not matched to a gene: 26. From germline, CDR1 is SGHVS and CDR2 FQNEAQ. In nucleotides, the CDR3 is TGTGCCAGCAGCTCCAAAAACCGGGAGTCAGGGATCCGCCTAGCGGACAATGAGCAGTTCTTC. Translating it yields CASSSKNRESGIRLADNEQFF. The whole variable domain, remainder taken from reference TRBV7-8 and TRBJ2-1, is GAGVSQSPRYKVAKRGQDVALRCDPISGHVSLFWYQQALGQGPEFLTYFQNEAQLDKSGLPSDRFFAERPEGSVSTLKIQRTQQEDSAVYLCASSSKNRESGIRLADNEQFFGPGTRLTVL.

The chain employs TRBV27 and TRBJ1-2; TRBD1 matches at 9 bases. The CDR3 has 15 amino acids. Trimming took 6 bases from V and 8 from J; bases not matched to a gene: 13. Germline V CDR1 and CDR2: MNHEY, SMNVEV (reference sequence). CDR3 sequence: CASSSHNTGGEGYTF. CDR3 coding DNA: TGTGCCAGCAGCTCTCATAATACAGGGGGCGAAGGCTACACCTTC.

The chain links TRBV5-1 to TRBJ2-2; 13 bases match TRBD2. The germline gives CDR1 SGHRS, CDR2 YFSETQ. The CDR3 runs to 16 residues. Trimming removed 4 bases from V and 0 bases from J; junction bases left unmatched: 0. The CDR3 region is CASSTSGGANTGELFF. CDR3 nucleotides: TGCGCCAGCAGCACTAGCGGGGGGGCGAACACCGGGGAGCTGTTTTTT.

V gene TRBV5-1 combines with J gene TRBJ2-2; D is perhaps TRBD2 (5 bases). The CDR3 contains 13 residues. The V gene lost 5 bases and the J gene lost 7 bases, with 12 bases spanning the gap. Per the germline V gene, CDR1 is SGHRS and CDR2 is YFSETQ. In DNA, the CDR3 is TGCGCCAGCAGTAGGCCCGACTACGGGGAGCTGTTTTTT. As protein: CASSRPDYGELFF.

The chain uses TRBV6-5 and TRBJ1-1; D is unclear. This CDR3 has 16 residues. Trimming pared 2 bases from V and 5 bases from J, leaving 18 bases between. The germline gives CDR1 MNHEY, CDR2 SVGAGI. The CDR3: CASSYERSRVKTEAFF. DNA of the CDR3: TGTGCCAGCAGTTACGAGAGGAGTCGGGTTAAGACTGAAGCTTTCTTT.

As for this clone: Other DNA variants within this sample encode the same CDR3. The chain couples TRBV7-3 to TRBJ2-3, with 11 bases that match TRBD2. This CDR3 has 16 residues. The V gene end was trimmed by 4 bases and the J gene end by 2 bases; junction bases not matched to a gene: 5. Germline assignment: CDR1 SGHTA and CDR2 FQGTGA. CDR3: CASSSGLAGATDTQYF. DNA of the CDR3: TGTGCCAGCAGCTCCGGACTAGCGGGTGCCACAGATACGCAGTATTTT.

This chain joins TRBV7-9 and TRBJ1-4; 7 positions match TRBD1. V trimming: 5 bases; J trimming: 5 bases; junction bases outside the gene matches: 11. Germline V CDR1 and CDR2: SEHNR, FQNEAQ (reference sequence). The CDR3 is 16 residues long. This CDR3 is CASSPLGQPLNEKLFF. The CDR3 DNA reads as TGTGCCAGCAGCCCGCTGGGACAGCCCTTAAATGAAAAACTGTTTTTT.

The chain is built from TRBV28 and TRBJ2-5; 9 bases are a match to TRBD1. CDR3 length: 15 amino acids. The junction had 7 bases not matched to a gene; V was cut back by 3 bases and J by 5 bases. Germline V CDR1 and CDR2: MDHEN, SYDVKM. The DNA of the CDR3 is TGTGCCAGCAGTTTCGGGACAGGGAGGAGGGAGACCCAGTACTTC. Its translation: CASSFGTGRRETQYF.

The chain combines TRBV9 with TRBJ2-7, with 13 bases lining up with TRBD2. V was pared by 0 bases and J by 6 bases, with 9 bases of the junction left unmatched. The CDR3 is 17 amino acids. CDR1 and CDR2 from the germline V gene are SGDLS and YYNGEE. The CDR3 sequence: CASSVGPPLAGGTEQYF. The CDR3 DNA is TGTGCCAGCAGCGTAGGCCCCCCACTAGCGGGAGGGACCGAGCAGTACTTC.

The gene calls are TRBV2 and TRBJ1-2; D is undetermined. This CDR3 contains 14 residues. CDR1 and CDR2 from the germline V gene are SNHLY and FYNNEI. V lost 7 bases to trimming and J lost 1 base, with 13 bases between them. DNA for the CDR3: TGTGCCAGCAACTCAGCGACTGTTAACTATGGCTACACCTTC. Amino acid sequence: CASNSATVNYGYTF. Supplemented by reference TRBV2 and TRBJ1-2, the full variable domain reads EPEVTQTPSHQVTQMGQEVILRCVPISNHLYFYWYRQILGQKVEFLVSFYNNEISEKSEIFDDQFSVERPDGSNFTLKIRSTKLEDSAMYFCASNSATVNYGYTFGSGTRLTVV.

This rearrangement joins TRBV19 to TRBJ2-1; the match to TRBD2 covers 7 bases. The CDR3 is 15 residues long. Germline CDR1 is LNHDA and CDR2 is SQIVND (reference sequence). The V gene end was trimmed by 5 bases and the J gene end by 2 bases; junction bases not matched to a gene: 6. Here the CDR3 reads CASSATGTTYNEQFF. In nucleotides, the CDR3 is TGTGCCAGTAGTGCGACCGGGACTACCTACAATGAGCAGTTCTTC.

The genes are TRBV18 and TRBJ2-2; D gene unclear. The CDR3 totals 14 residues. Trimming removed 6 bases from V and 1 base from J, with 9 bases in between. CDR1 and CDR2 (germline): KGHSH, LQKENI. The CDR3 protein is CASSPDWNTGELFF. CDR3 DNA: TGTGCCAGCTCGCCCGACTGGAACACCGGGGAGCTGTTTTTT.

This sequence joins TRBV21-1 and TRBJ1-6. TRBV21-1 represents a pseudogene. This CDR3 spans 16 amino acids. CDR3 protein: CASSKWAGDYNSPLHF. In DNA, the CDR3 is TGTGCCAGCAGCAAATGGGCGGGGGATTATAATTCACCCCTCCACTTT.

The chain uses TRBV5-6 and TRBJ2-7; 9 bases map to TRBD1. Trimming took 2 bases from V and 6 from J; bases not matched to a gene: 6. There are 14 residues in the CDR3. The germline CDR1 and CDR2 sequences are SGHDT and YYEEEE. DNA for the CDR3: TGTGCCAGCAGCTTAGGACAGGGGAGGTTCGAGCAGTACTTC. Its translation is CASSLGQGRFEQYF.